A single sample is the source of the 20 T cell receptor beta chains below, sequenced in a study of blood T cell repertoires in COVID-19. The method was immunoSEQ multiplex PCR; TCRdb's version includes in-frame clones alone and lacks a portion of them. This sample has roughly 87,000 clones, with around nine tenths found just once. The specimen sequenced was peripheral blood. All receptors derive from a man between 35 and 55 years old with acute or convalescent COVID-19.

The chain links TRBV6-1 to TRBJ2-1; 10 bases map to TRBD2. Germline-derived CDR1 and CDR2 are MNHNS and SASEGT. V lost 2 bases, J lost 9 bases, and 7 bases stayed unmatched. This CDR3 is built from 15 residues. The CDR3 sequence: CASSESGSGRIEQFF. Here the CDR3 DNA reads TGTGCCAGCAGTGAATCCGGTAGCGGGAGGATTGAGCAGTTCTTC.

This rearrangement joins TRBV5-6 to TRBJ2-7, with 9 bases that match TRBD1. This CDR3 contains 14 residues. Germline CDR1 and CDR2: SGHDT and YYEEEE. Losses at the gene ends were 4 bases for V and 5 bases for J; bases not matched to a gene: 7. CDR3 coding DNA: TGTGCCAGCAGCCCGGGACAGGGTAGGAACGAGCAGTACTTC. Its protein is CASSPGQGRNEQYF. The variable domain in full, with the rest retrieved from reference TRBV5-6 and TRBJ2-7, is DAGVTQSPTHLIKTRGQQVTLRCSPKSGHDTVSWYQQALGQGPQFIFQYYEEEERQRGNFPDRFSGHQFPNYSSELNVNALLLGDSALYLCASSPGQGRNEQYFGPGTRLTVT.

This chain joins TRBV5-1 and TRBJ1-3, with 7 bases matching TRBD1. From germline, CDR1 is SGHRS and CDR2 YFSETQ. V gave up 4 bases and J gave up 0 bases; unmatched junction bases: 7. CDR3 length equals 16 residues. The DNA for the CDR3 is TGCGCCAGCAGCGCCGGACAGGCGAGCTCTGGAAACACCATATATTTT. Residues: CASSAGQASSGNTIYF.

This rearrangement joins TRBV7-8 to TRBJ2-2; 7 bases line up with TRBD1. V gave up 1 base and J gave up 5 bases; unmatched junction bases: 7. The CDR3 runs 16 residues. CDR1 and CDR2 from the germline V gene are SGHVS and FQNEAQ. This CDR3 is CASSLEVTGITGELFF. CDR3 in DNA: TGTGCCAGCAGCTTAGAGGTGACAGGGATAACCGGGGAGCTGTTTTTT. Based on the CDR3 plus reference TRBV7-8 and TRBJ2-2, the full variable domain is GAGVSQSPRYKVAKRGQDVALRCDPISGHVSLFWYQQALGQGPEFLTYFQNEAQLDKSGLPSDRFFAERPEGSVSTLKIQRTQQEDSAVYLCASSLEVTGITGELFFGEGSRLTVL.

This chain uses TRBV2 with TRBJ2-3, with 10 bases aligning to TRBD2. Unmatched junction bases numbered 8, after V lost 7 bases and J lost 4 bases. CDR1 is SNHLY and CDR2 is FYNNEI in the germline V gene. The length of the CDR3 is 15 residues. The DNA of the CDR3 is TGTGCCAGCACTTTGATAGCGGGAGGTCCAGATACGCAGTATTTT. Its protein is CASTLIAGGPDTQYF.

This clone was counted a few times. The J gene is TRBJ1-3, the V gene TRBV3-1 (or the pseudogene TRBV3-2), with D possibly being TRBD1 (5 bases). This CDR3 has 16 residues. V was clipped by 3 bases and J by 0 bases, with 12 bases between them. Germline CDR1 is LGHDT and CDR2 is YNNKEL (reference sequence). CDR3 nucleotide sequence: TGTGCCAGCAGCCAGTTGGGGCTTAGCTCTGGAAACACCATATATTTT. Amino acid sequence: CASSQLGLSSGNTIYF.

This clone was seen once. The chain is built from TRBV6-1 and TRBJ1-3; no reliable D call. The CDR3 is 15 amino acids. CDR1 is MNHNS, CDR2 SASEGT, per germline. The ends were cut back, 1 base at V and 0 bases at J, with 7 bases in the middle. CDR3 protein: CASSEELSSGNTIYF. CDR3 coding DNA: TGTGCCAGCAGTGAAGAGCTGAGCTCTGGAAACACCATATATTTT.

As concerns this clone: The identical CDR3 is also encoded by other nucleotide sequences in the sample. The chain recombines TRBV12-3 or TRBV12-4 with TRBJ1-6, with D perhaps matching TRBD1 (6 bases). Trimming stripped 6 bases from V and 10 bases from J, with 13 bases between. The CDR3 loop spans 13 amino acids. CDR3 sequence (DNA): TGTGCCAGCAGCCAACAGGGAAACTCACCCCTCCACTTT. It encodes CASSQQGNSPLHF.

The gene calls are TRBV9 and TRBJ1-1, with 7 bases lining up with TRBD1. Per the germline V gene, CDR1 is SGDLS and CDR2 is YYNGEE. The V gene end was trimmed by 0 bases and the J gene end by 9 bases; junction bases not matched to a gene: 5. This CDR3 region has 13 residues. Written as DNA, the CDR3 is TGTGCCAGCAGCGTAGGTGGGACAGAGAAAGCTTTCTTT. Translation: CASSVGGTEKAFF.

This clone has more than one count but fewer than ten. This chain links TRBV7-3 with TRBJ2-7; D is possibly TRBD2 (6 bases). With 6 bases removed from V and 0 bases from J, the gap between germline ends came to 12 bases. Germline-derived CDR1 and CDR2 are SGHTA and FQGTGA. The CDR3 runs 14 residues. Here the CDR3 reads CASREDGSSYEQYF. CDR3 DNA: TGTGCCAGCAGGGAGGACGGGAGCTCCTACGAGCAGTACTTC.

The chain employs TRBV6-5 and TRBJ2-1; 9 nucleotides agree with TRBD1. The J segment lost 10 bases and the V segment lost 5 bases, leaving 9 bases of the junction unmatched. Looked up from germline, CDR1 is MNHEY and CDR2 is SVGAGI. The CDR3 covers 14 residues. CDR3 coding DNA: TGTGCCAGCAGTCTTAGGGACAGGGACGGCGAGCAGTTCTTC. This codes for CASSLRDRDGEQFF.

V is TRBV19 and J is TRBJ1-1, with TRBD1 matching over 8 bases. V gave up 5 bases and J gave up 4 bases; unmatched junction bases: 3. This CDR3 comprises 13 residues. CDR1 is LNHDA, CDR2 SQIVND, per germline (reference sequence). The CDR3 nucleotides are TGTGCCAGTAGTCTCACAGGGGGCACTGAAGCTTTCTTT. Its translation is CASSLTGGTEAFF. Full variable domain (rest looked up from reference TRBV19 and TRBJ1-1): DGGITQSPKYLFRKEGQNVTLSCEQNLNHDAMYWYRQDPGQGLRLIYYSQIVNDFQKGDIAEGYSVSREKKESFPLTVTSAQKNPTAFYLCASSLTGGTEAFFGQGTRLTVV.

The chain employs TRBV29-1 and TRBJ1-1, with no clear D. The V end lost 3 bases, the J end lost 4 bases, and 15 bases lay between the germline ends. The CDR3 length is 14 residues. Germline CDR1 reads SQVTM; CDR2 reads ANQGSEA. The CDR3 protein is CSVERAGWGTEAFF. In DNA form, the CDR3 reads TGCAGCGTTGAGAGGGCGGGTTGGGGCACTGAAGCTTTCTTT.

The chain carries TRBV6-5 and TRBJ1-2; 7 nucleotides agree with TRBD1. The germline V gene has CDR1 MNHEY and CDR2 SVGAGI. The CDR3 loop spans 13 amino acids. Unmatched junction bases numbered 4, after V lost 6 bases and J lost 3 bases. CDR3 bases: TGTGCCAGCAGGACTGACAGGGACTATGGCTACACCTTC. Translation: CASRTDRDYGYTF.

J is TRBJ1-1 and V is TRBV12-5; D gene uncertain. The V end lost 9 bases, the J end lost 1 base, and 12 bases lay between the germline ends. The CDR3 contains 13 residues. Germline-derived CDR1 and CDR2 are LGHNT and FRNRAP. The CDR3 here is CASAVSGNTEAFF. CDR3 nucleotides: TGTGCTAGCGCCGTTTCAGGGAACACTGAAGCTTTCTTT.

The rearrangement joins TRBV10-3 to TRBJ2-5, with 7 positions matching TRBD2. V shed 0 bases and J 3 bases; nucleotides not matched to a gene: 1. The CDR3 runs 14 residues. Per germline, CDR1 ENHRY and CDR2 SYGVKD. The CDR3, as DNA: TGTGCCATCAGTGAGTCGCTAGCGGAAGAGACCCAGTACTTC. Residues: CAISESLAEETQYF.

The rearrangement links TRBV19 to TRBJ1-4; 7 nucleotides agree with TRBD1. Germline CDR1 LNHDA, CDR2 SQIVND (reference sequence). CDR3 size: 15 residues. The trim removed 6 bases at V and 0 bases at J, leaving 4 bases unmatched. For the CDR3, the DNA is TGTGCCAGTAGAGAGCAGGGGGCAACTAATGAAAAACTGTTTTTT. Residues: CASREQGATNEKLFF.

This clone was found once. The rearrangement uses TRBV5-8 and TRBJ1-2, with D tentatively TRBD1 (5 bases). Germline V gene lookup returns CDR1 SGHTS and CDR2 YDEGEE. CDR3 length: 14 amino acids. The germline V and J ends were trimmed by 3 bases and 4 bases, with 13 bases remaining between them. The CDR3 sequence is CASSSRGQGYGYTF. The CDR3 nucleotides are TGTGCCAGCAGCTCGCGCGGCCAGGGCTATGGCTACACCTTC.

The V gene is TRBV2, the J gene TRBJ2-2; D might be TRBD2 (6 bases). The CDR3 covers 16 residues. CDR1 and CDR2 (germline): SNHLY, FYNNEI. The germline V and J ends were trimmed by 6 bases and 1 base, with 15 bases remaining between them. The CDR3 here is CASSQASAKNTGELFF. The DNA of the CDR3 is TGTGCCAGCAGCCAGGCTAGCGCGAAGAACACCGGGGAGCTGTTTTTT.

This chain joins TRBV14 and TRBJ2-5, with TRBD1 identical over 9 bases. Germline V lookup: CDR1 SGHDN, CDR2 FVKESK. CDR3 length: 16 amino acids. Losses at the gene ends were 1 base for V and 4 bases for J; bases not matched to a gene: 7. The CDR3 DNA reads TGTGCCAGCAGCCAAGTCCGGCCGGACAGGGGAGAGACCCAGTACTTC. This translates into CASSQVRPDRGETQYF.